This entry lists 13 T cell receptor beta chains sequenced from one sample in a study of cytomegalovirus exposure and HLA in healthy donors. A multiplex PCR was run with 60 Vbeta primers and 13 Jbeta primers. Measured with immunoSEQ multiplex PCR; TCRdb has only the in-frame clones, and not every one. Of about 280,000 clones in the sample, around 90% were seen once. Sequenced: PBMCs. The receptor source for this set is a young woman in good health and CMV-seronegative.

The CDR3 DNA follows: TGCAGCGTTGAAGAACGGGACAGAAAAGAGACCCAGTACTTC. As protein: CSVEERDRKETQYF. The V and J genes are TRBV29-1 and TRBJ2-5; 7 nucleotides line up with TRBD1. In germline, CDR1 is SQVTM, CDR2 ANQGSEA. This CDR3 is 14 amino acids long. The ends lost 0 bases at V and 3 bases at J; junction bases unmatched: 4.

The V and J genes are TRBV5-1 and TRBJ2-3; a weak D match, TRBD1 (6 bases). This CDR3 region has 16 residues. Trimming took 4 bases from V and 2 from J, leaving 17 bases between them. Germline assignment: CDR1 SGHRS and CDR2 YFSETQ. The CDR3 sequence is CASSTRDNSYTDTQYF. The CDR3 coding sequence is TGCGCCAGCAGCACCAGGGACAACTCGTACACAGATACGCAGTATTTT.

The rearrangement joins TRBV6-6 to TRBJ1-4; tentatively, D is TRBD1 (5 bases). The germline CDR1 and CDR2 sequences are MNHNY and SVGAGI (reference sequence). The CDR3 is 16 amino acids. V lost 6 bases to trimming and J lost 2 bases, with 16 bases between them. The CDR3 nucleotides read TGTGCCAGCAGAAATCCCGGGGGGGGTACTAATGAAAAACTGTTTTTT. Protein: CASRNPGGGTNEKLFF.

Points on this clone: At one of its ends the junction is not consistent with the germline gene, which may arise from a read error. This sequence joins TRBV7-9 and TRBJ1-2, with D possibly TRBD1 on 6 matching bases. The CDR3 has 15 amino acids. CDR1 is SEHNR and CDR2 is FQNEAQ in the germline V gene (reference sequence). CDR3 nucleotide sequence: TGTTCCAGCAGCTTAGGAATCAGGGGTGCCTATGGCTACACCTTC. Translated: CSSSLGIRGAYGYTF. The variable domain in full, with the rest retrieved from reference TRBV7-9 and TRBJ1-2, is DTGVSQNPRHKITKRGQNVTFRCDPISEHNRLYWYRQTLGQGPEFLTYFQNEAQLEKSRLLSDRFSAERPKGSFSTLEIQRTEQGDSAMYLCSSSLGIRGAYGYTFGSGTRLTVV.

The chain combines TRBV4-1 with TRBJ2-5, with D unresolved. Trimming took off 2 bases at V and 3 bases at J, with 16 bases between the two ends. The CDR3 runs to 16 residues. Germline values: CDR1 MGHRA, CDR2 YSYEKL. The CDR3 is CASSQKPYYTKETQYF. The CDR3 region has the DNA TGCGCCAGCAGCCAAAAGCCCTACTACACAAAAGAGACCCAGTACTTC.

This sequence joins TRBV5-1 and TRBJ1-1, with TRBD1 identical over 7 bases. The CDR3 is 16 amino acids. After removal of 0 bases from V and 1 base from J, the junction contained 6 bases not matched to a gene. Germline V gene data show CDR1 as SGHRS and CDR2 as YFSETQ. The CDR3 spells CASSLGQGIRNTEAFF. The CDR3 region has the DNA TGCGCCAGCAGCTTGGGACAGGGTATCCGGAACACTGAAGCTTTCTTT.

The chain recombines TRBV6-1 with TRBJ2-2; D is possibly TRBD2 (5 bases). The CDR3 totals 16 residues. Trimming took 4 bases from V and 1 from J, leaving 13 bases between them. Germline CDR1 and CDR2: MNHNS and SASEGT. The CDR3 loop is CASSALYGVNTGELFF. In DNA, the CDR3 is TGTGCCAGCAGTGCTTTGTACGGGGTGAACACCGGGGAGCTGTTTTTT.

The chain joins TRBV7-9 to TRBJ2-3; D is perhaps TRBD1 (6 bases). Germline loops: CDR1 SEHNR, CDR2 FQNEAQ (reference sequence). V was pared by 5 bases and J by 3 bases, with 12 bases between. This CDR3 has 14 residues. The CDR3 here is CASSNRGQTDTQYF. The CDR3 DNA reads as TGTGCCAGCAGCAACCGGGGACAAACAGATACGCAGTATTTT.

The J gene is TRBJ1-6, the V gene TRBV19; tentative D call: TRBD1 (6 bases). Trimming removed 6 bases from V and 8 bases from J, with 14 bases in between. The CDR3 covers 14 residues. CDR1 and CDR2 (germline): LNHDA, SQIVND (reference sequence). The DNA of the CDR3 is TGTGCCAGTAGCCCTACAGGGAGTGATTCACCCCTCCACTTT. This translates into CASSPTGSDSPLHF.

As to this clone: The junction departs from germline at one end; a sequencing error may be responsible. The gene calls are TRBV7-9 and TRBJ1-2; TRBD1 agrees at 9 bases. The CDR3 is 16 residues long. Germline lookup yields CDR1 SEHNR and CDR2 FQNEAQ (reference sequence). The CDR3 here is CASSLEGQGFYNGYTF. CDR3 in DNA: TGTGCCAGCAGTTTAGAGGGACAGGGCTTTTATAATGGCTACACCTTC.

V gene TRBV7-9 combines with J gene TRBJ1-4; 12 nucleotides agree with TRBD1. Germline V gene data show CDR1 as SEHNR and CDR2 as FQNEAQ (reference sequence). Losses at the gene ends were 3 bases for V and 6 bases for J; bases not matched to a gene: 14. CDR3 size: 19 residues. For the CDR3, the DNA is TGTGCCAGCAGCTTCCCGGGACAGGGGGCGAAGGAACTGGATGAAAAACTGTTTTTT. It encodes CASSFPGQGAKELDEKLFF.

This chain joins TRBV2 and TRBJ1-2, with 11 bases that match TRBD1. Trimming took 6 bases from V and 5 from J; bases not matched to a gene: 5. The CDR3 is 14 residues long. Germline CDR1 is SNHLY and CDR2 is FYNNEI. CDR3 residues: CASRTGTGGYGYTF. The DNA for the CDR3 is TGTGCCAGCAGAACCGGGACAGGGGGGTATGGCTACACCTTC.

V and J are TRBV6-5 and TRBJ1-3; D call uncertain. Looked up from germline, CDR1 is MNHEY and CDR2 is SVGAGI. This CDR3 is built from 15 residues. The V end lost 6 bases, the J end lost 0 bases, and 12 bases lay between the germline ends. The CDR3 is CASSLSPHSGNTIYF. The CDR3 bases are TGTGCCAGCAGCCTATCGCCTCACTCTGGAAACACCATATATTTT.